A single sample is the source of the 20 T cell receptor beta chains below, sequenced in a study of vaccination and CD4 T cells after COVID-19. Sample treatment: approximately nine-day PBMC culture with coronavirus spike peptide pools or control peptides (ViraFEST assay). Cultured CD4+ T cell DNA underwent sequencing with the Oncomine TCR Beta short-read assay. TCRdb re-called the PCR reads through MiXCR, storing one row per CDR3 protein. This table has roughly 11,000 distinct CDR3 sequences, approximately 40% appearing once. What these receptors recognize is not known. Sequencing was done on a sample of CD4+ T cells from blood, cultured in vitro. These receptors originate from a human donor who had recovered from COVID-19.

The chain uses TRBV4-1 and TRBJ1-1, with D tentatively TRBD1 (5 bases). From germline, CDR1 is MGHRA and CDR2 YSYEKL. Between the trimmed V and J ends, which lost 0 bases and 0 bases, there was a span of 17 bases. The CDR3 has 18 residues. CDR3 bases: TGCGCCAGCAGCCAAGATGAGGGGATGAGTAGGGTGAACACTGAAGCTTTCTTT. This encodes CASSQDEGMSRVNTEAFF.

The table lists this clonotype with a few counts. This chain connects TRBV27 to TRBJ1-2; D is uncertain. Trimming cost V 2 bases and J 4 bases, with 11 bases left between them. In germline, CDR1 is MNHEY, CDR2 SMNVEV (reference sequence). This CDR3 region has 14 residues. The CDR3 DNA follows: TGTGCCAGCAGTTTAAACAGAGATGTCTATGGCTACACCTTC. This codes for CASSLNRDVYGYTF.

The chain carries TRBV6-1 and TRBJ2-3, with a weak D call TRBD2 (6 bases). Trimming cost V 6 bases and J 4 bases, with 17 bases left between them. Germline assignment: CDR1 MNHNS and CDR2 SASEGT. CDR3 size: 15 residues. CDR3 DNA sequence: TGTGCCAGCAGAGAGTTACTAGCCGCCCCAGATACGCAGTATTTT. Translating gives CASRELLAAPDTQYF.

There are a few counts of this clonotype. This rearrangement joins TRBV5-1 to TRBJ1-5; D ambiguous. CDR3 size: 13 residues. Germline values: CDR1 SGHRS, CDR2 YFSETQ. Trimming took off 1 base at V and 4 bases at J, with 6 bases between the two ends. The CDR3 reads CASSLLGNQPQHF. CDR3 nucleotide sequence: TGCGCCAGCAGCTTGCTGGGGAATCAGCCCCAGCATTTT.

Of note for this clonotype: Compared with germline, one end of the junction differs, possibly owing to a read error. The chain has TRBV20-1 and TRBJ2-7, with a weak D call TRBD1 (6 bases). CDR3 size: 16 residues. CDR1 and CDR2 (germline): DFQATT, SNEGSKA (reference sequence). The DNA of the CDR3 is TGCAGTACTAGTGAATCTCGGACAGCCTACTCCTACGAGCAGTACTTC. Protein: CSTSESRTAYSYEQYF.

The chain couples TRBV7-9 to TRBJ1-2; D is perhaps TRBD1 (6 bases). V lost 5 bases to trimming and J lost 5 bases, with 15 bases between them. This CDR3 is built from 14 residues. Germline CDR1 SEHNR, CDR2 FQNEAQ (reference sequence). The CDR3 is CASSPGTGPYGYTF. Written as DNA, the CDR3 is TGTGCCAGCAGCCCCGGCACAGGGCCATATGGCTACACCTTC.

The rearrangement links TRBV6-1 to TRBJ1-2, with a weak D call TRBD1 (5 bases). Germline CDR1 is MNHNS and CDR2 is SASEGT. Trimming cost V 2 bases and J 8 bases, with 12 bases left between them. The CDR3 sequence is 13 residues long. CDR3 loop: CASSEMGGAGYTF. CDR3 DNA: TGTGCCAGCAGTGAAATGGGAGGGGCGGGCTACACCTTC.

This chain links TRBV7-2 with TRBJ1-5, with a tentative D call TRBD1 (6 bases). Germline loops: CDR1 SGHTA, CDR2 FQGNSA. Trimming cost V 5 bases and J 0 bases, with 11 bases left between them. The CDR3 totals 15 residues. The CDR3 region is CASSVGQSSNQPQHF. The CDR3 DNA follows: TGTGCCAGCAGCGTCGGACAGTCTAGCAATCAGCCCCAGCATTTT.

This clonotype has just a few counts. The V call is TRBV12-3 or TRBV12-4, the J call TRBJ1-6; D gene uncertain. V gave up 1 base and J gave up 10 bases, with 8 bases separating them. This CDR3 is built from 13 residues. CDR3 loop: CASSLGGRSPLHF. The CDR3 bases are TGTGCCAGCAGTTTAGGGGGTAGGTCACCCCTCCACTTT.

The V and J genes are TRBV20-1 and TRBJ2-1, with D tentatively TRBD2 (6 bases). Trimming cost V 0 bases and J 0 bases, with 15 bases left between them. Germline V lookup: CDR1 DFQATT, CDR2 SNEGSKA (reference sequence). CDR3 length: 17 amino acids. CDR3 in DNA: TGCAGTGCTAGAGATCACGGGGGAGGAAACTCCTACAATGAGCAGTTCTTC. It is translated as CSARDHGGGNSYNEQFF.

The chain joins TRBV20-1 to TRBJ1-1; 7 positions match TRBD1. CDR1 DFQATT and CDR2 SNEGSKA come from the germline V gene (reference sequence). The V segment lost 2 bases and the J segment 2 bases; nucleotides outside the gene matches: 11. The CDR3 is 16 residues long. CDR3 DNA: TGCAGTGCTAGAAAACCCGGGACAGAGACCAACACTGAAGCTTTCTTT. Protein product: CSARKPGTETNTEAFF.

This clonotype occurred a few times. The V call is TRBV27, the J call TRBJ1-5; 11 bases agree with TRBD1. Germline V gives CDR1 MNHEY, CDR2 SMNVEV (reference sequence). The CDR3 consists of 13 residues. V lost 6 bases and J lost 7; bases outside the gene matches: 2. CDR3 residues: CASSGTGGQPQHF. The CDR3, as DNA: TGTGCCAGCAGCGGGACAGGGGGACAGCCCCAGCATTTT.

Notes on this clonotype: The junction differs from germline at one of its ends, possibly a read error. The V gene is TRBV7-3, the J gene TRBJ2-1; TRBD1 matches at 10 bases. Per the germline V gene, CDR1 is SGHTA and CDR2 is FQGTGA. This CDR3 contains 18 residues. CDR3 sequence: CASSLTGSRTGGYNEQFF. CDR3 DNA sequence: TGTGCCAGCAGCCTAACGGGTAGCCGGACAGGGGGCTACAATGAGCAGTTCTTC. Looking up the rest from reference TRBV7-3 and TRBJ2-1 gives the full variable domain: GAGVSQTPSNKVTEKGKYVELRCDPISGHTALYWYRQSLGQGPEFLIYFQGTGAADDSGLPNDRFFAVRPEGSVSTLKIQRTERGDSAVYLCASSLTGSRTGGYNEQFFGPGTRLTVL.

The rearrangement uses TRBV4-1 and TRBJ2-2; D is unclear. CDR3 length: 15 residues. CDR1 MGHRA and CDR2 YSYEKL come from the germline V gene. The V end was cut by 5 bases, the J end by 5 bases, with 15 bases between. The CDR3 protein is CASSTMGRVTGELFF. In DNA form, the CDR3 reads TGCGCCAGCAGCACCATGGGCCGCGTGACCGGGGAGCTGTTTTTT.

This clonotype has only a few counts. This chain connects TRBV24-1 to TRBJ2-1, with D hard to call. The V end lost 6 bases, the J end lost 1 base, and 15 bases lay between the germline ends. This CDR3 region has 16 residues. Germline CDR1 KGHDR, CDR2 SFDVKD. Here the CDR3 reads CATSSPSWPSYNEQFF. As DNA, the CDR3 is TGTGCCACCAGTTCCCCCTCGTGGCCTTCCTACAATGAGCAGTTCTTC.

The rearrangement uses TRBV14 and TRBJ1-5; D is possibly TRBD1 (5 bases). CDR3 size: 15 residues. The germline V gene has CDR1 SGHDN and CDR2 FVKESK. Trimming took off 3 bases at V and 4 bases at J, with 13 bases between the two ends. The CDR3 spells CASSQRDRQNQPQHF. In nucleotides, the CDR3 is TGTGCCAGCAGCCAGAGAGACAGACAAAATCAGCCCCAGCATTTT. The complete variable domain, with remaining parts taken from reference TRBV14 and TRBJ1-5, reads EAGVTQFPSHSVIEKGQTVTLRCDPISGHDNLYWYRRVMGKEIKFLLHFVKESKQDESGMPNNRFLAERTGGTYSTLKVQPAELEDSGVYFCASSQRDRQNQPQHFGDGTRLSIL.

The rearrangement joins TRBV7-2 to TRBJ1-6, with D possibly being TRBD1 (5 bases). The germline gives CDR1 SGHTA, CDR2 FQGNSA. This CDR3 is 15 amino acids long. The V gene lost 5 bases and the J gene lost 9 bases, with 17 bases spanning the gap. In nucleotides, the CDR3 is TGTGCCAGCAGCCCAAGGGACGGGACTATTTCACCCCTCCACTTT. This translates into CASSPRDGTISPLHF.

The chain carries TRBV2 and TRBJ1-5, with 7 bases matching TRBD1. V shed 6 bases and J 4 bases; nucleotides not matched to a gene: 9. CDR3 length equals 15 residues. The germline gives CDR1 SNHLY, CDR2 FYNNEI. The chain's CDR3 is CASSAEGAPNQPQHF. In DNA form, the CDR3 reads TGTGCCAGCAGCGCCGAGGGGGCCCCTAATCAGCCCCAGCATTTT.

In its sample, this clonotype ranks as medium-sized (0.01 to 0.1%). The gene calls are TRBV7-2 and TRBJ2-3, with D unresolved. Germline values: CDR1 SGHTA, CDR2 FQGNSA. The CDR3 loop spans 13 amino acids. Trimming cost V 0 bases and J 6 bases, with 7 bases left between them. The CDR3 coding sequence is TGTGCCAGCAGCTTAGCCAGGAGCGATACGCAGTATTTT. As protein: CASSLARSDTQYF.

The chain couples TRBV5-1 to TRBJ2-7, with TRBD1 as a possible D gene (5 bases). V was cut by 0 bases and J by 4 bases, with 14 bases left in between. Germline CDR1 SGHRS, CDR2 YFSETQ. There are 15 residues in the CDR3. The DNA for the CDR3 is TGCGCCAGCAGCTTGGGTGCAGGGTTAGATTACGAGCAGTACTTC. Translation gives CASSLGAGLDYEQYF. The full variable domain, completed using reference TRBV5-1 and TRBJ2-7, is KAGVTQTPRYLIKTRGQQVTLSCSPISGHRSVSWYQQTPGQGLQFLFEYFSETQRNKGNFPGRFSGRQFSNSRSEMNVSTLELGDSALYLCASSLGAGLDYEQYFGPGTRLTVT.